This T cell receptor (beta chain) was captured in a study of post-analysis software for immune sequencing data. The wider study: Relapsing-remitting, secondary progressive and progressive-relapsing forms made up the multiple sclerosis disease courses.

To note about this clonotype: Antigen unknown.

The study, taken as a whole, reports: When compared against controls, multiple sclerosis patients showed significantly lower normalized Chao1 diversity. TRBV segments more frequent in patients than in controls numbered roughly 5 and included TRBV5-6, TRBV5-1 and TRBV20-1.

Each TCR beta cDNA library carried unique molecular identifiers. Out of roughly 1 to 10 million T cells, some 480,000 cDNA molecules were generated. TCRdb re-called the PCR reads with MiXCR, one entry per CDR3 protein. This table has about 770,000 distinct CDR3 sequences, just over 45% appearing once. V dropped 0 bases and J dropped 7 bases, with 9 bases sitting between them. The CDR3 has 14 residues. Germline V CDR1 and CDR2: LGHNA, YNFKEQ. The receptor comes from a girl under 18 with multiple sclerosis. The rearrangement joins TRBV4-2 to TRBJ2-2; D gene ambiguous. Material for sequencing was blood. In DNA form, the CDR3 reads TGTGCCAGCAGCCAAGAATGGAGAGACGGGGAGCTGTTTTTT. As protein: CASSQEWRDGELFF.